This is a list of T cell receptor beta chains from one sample in a study of siplizumab effects on memory and regulatory T cells. Sequenced by immunoSEQ multiplex PCR; TCRdb stores in-frame clones only, minus some. The data contain about 100,000 clones, approximately 91% of them singletons. Specimen: non-Treg CD4+ T cells sorted from blood. These receptor sequences come from a human donor in good health. Both conserved end residues are part of each CDR3. The order of the fields is J gene, V gene, D gene, clone size, CDR3 DNA, CDR3 protein. A D gene is named only where the DNA matches it firmly. Expanded clones get a size class; other rows say once, few or many, or leave the size out.

TRBJ2-2,TRBV14,TRBD2,-,TGTGCCAGCAGTCCGACTAGCGGGAGGGCCGGGAACACCGGGGAGCTGTTTTTT,CASSPTSGRAGNTGELFF
TRBJ2-1,TRBV2,-,few,TGTGCCAGCGTGGACTCGAGCTCCTACAATGAGCAGTTCTTC,CASVDSSSYNEQFF
TRBJ1-4,TRBV19,-,-,TGTGCCACGTCCCGGGACAATGAAAAACTGTTTTTT,CATSRDNEKLFF
TRBJ1-3,TRBV19,-,-,TGTGCCAGTAGTGAGTCGGCAAACACCATATATTTT,CASSESANTIYF
TRBJ2-3,TRBV9,-,-,TGTGCCAGCAGCGTAGCGGGTTTCGTTGATACGCAGTATTTT,CASSVAGFVDTQYF
TRBJ2-7,TRBV19,TRBD1,-,TGTGCCAGTAGTATTCCGGGACAGGGTTCATCGCAGTACTTC,CASSIPGQGSSQYF
TRBJ1-5,TRBV27,-,once,TGTGCCAGCAGTTTACGCAGGGTGAGTCAGCCCCAGCATTTT,CASSLRRVSQPQHF
TRBJ2-7,TRBV25-1,-,-,TGTGCCAGCAGTGATGCAGGGTTTACCTACGAGCAGTACTTC,CASSDAGFTYEQYF
TRBJ2-5,TRBV4-3,TRBD2,-,TGCGCCAGCAGCCAAGATCAGCGGGGCGGGTGGGAGACCCAGTACTTC,CASSQDQRGGWETQYF
TRBJ1-1,TRBV21-1,-,once,TGTGCCAGCCGCTGCGACGAAGCTTTCTTT,CASRCDEAFF
TRBJ2-7,TRBV5-6,TRBD1,-,TGTGCCAGCAGCTTATTAGGGGGCAGGGACTCCTACGAGCAGTACTTC,CASSLLGGRDSYEQYF
TRBJ2-7,TRBV5-1,-,-,TGCGCCAGCAGCTTGGTCAGCGCGAGCTCCTACGAGCAGTACTTC,CASSLVSASSYEQYF
TRBJ1-5,TRBV7-9,-,-,TGTGCCAGCAGAGGGGACTATAGCAATCAGCCCCAGCATTTT,CASRGDYSNQPQHF
TRBJ2-7,TRBV6-5,TRBD2,-,TGTGCCAGCAGGGCCGGGGGGGGCCCCTCCTACGAGCAGTACTTC,CASRAGGGPSYEQYF
TRBJ2-2,TRBV4-2,-,-,TGTGCCAGCAGCCAAGATTTAGGAGGGAGTTTGAACACCGGGGAGCTGTTTTTT,CASSQDLGGSLNTGELFF
TRBJ2-3,TRBV4-2,-,-,TGTGCCAGCAGCCCAAGACAGGGGCGGGAGGGAGGGGATACGCAGTATTTT,CASSPRQGREGGDTQYF
TRBJ2-3,TRBV21-1,-,-,TGTGCCAGCAGCCCTCGGTACGCGGTTGGGGCACAGGGAACAGATACGCAGTATTTT,CASSPRYAVGAQGTDTQYF
TRBJ1-2,TRBV5-1,-,-,TGCGCCAGCAGCTTGGCGGGCTATGGCTACACCTTC,CASSLAGYGYTF
TRBJ1-2,TRBV2,TRBD1,-,TGTGCCAGCAGTGAGGGACAGGCTGGCGGCTACACCTTC,CASSEGQAGGYTF
TRBJ1-4,TRBV11-1,-,-,TGTGCCAGCAGCTTCGGGACTAATGAAAAACTGTTTTTT,CASSFGTNEKLFF
TRBJ2-1,TRBV27,TRBD2,-,TGTGCCAGCAGTTTTCGAGGGGTAGCGGGGACCTACAATGAGCAGTTCTTC,CASSFRGVAGTYNEQFF
TRBJ2-7,TRBV4-3,-,-,TGCGCCAGCAGCCAAGATCTACGCGCCTCGAGCTCCTACGAGCAGTACTTC,CASSQDLRASSSYEQYF
TRBJ2-3,TRBV5-1,-,-,TGCGCCAGCAACTCCGGGATCAGGTCAGATACGCAGTATTTT,CASNSGIRSDTQYF
TRBJ1-5,TRBV27,-,-,TGTGCCAGCAGTCTCAACGGGGCGCTCGGTCAGCCCCAGCATTTT,CASSLNGALGQPQHF
TRBJ2-3,TRBV30,-,once,TGTGCCTGGAGTATGAGGGAGGCAGATACGCAGTATTTT,CAWSMREADTQYF
TRBJ1-5,TRBV19,TRBD1,-,TGTGCCAGTAGTATGGACAGGGTACGTCAGCCCCAGCATTTT,CASSMDRVRQPQHF
TRBJ1-2,TRBV6-6,TRBD1,-,TGTGCCGGGGGGACAGGGATGGACTATGGCTACACCTTC,CAGGTGMDYGYTF
TRBJ1-3,TRBV9,-,-,TGTGCCAGCAGAGGGGCCGCGGGGGACACCATATATTTT,CASRGAAGDTIYF
TRBJ2-7,TRBV4-3,TRBD2,-,TGCGCCAGCAGCCAGAACCTGAAGACTAGCGGGTCGACCCACTTC,CASSQNLKTSGSTHF